This T cell receptor (beta chain) derives from a study of T cells in Graves' hyperthyroidism and ophthalmopathy. General study findings and limits: Ophthalmopathy got predicted by the model a median approximately 6.4 months before its onset. Appearing also in blood were most of the thyroid clonotypes expanded above 0.001.

This clonotype was counted many times. Its specificity is not known. The CDR3 runs 13 residues. The germline V gene has CDR1 SGHDT and CDR2 YYEEEE. Trimming pared 0 bases from V and 6 bases from J, leaving 8 bases between. Amplified TCR beta CDR3 regions came from RNA transcripts. First-round RT-PCR of the TCR CDR3 relied on the HTBI primer set. TCRdb fed the multiplex PCR reads into MiXCR, producing one record per CDR3 protein. The sample records 550,000 to 600,000 distinct CDR3 sequences, approximately 15% being singletons. Sequenced material: blood. V and J are TRBV5-6 and TRBJ2-3; D call uncertain. The receptor's source is a woman between 18 and 29 years old with Graves' ophthalmopathy. This CDR3 is CASSLDLPDTQYF. The CDR3 bases are TGTGCCAGCAGCTTGGACTTGCCGGATACGCAGTATTTT. The whole variable domain, filled in from reference TRBV5-6 and TRBJ2-3, reads DAGVTQSPTHLIKTRGQQVTLRCSPKSGHDTVSWYQQALGQGPQFIFQYYEEEERQRGNFPDRFSGHQFPNYSSELNVNALLLGDSALYLCASSLDLPDTQYFGPGTRLTVL.